This TCR beta chain was identified during a study of cytomegalovirus exposure and HLA in healthy donors. Regarding the study as a whole: Apparent HLA restriction characterized most CMV-associated TCR beta chains in a later analysis.

PCR was performed using 60 Vbeta and 13 Jbeta primers. The protocol was immunoSEQ multiplex PCR, while the TCRdb copy is restricted to in-frame clones and leaves out a portion. Of fewer than 35,000 clones in the sample, around nine tenths were seen once. Comments on this clone: What it binds is unknown.

The sequencing input was PBMCs. The sequence came from a boy younger than 18 in good health and CMV-seronegative.

The CDR3 nucleotides are TGTGCCATCAGTGGGTACCGACAGGGAGATGAGCAGTTCTTC. It encodes CAISGYRQGDEQFF. The chain is built from TRBV10-3 and TRBJ2-1; 7 bases are a match to TRBD1. V was clipped by 4 bases and J by 8 bases; unmatched bases: 8. This CDR3 has 14 amino acids. Germline CDR1 ENHRY, CDR2 SYGVKD.